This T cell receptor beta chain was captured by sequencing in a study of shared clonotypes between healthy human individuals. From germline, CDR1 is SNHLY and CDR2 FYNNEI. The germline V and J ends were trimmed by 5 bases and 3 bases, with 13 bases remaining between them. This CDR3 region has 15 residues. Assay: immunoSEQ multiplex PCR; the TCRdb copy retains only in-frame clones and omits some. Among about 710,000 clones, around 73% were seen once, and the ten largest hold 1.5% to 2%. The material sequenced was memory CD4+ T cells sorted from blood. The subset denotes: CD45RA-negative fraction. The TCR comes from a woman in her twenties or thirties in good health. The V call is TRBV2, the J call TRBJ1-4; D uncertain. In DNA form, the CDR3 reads TGTGCCAGCAGTCATAGGAGCACGGCTAATGAAAAACTGTTTTTT. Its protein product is CASSHRSTANEKLFF.